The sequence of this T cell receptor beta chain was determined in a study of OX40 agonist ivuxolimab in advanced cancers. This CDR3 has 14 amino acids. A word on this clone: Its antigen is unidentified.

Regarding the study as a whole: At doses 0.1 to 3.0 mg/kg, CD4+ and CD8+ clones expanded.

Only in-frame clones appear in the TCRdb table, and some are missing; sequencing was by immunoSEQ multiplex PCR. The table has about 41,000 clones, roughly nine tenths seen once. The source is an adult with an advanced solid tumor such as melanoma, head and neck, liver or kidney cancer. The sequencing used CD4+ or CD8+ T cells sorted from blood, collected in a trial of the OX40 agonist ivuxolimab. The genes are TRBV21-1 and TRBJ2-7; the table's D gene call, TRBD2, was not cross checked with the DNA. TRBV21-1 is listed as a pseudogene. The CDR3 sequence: CASSKVSGGKEQYF. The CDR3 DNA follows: TGTGCCAGCAGCAAAGTGAGCGGGGGGAAAGAGCAGTACTTC.